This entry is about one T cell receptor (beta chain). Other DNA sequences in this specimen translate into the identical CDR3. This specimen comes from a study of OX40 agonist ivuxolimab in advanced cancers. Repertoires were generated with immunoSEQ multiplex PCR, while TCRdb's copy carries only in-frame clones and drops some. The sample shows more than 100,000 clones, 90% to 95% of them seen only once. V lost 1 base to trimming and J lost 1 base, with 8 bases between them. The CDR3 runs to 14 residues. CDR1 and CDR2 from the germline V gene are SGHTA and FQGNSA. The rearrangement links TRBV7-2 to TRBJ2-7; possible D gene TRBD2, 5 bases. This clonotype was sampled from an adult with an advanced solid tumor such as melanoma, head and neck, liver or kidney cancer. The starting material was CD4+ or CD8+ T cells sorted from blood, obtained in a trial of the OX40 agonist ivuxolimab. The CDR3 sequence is CASSLGTGSYEQYF. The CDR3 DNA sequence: TGTGCCAGCAGCTTAGGGACTGGGTCCTACGAGCAGTACTTC.